These 20 T cell receptor beta chains share one sample of origin, sequenced in a study of CD8+CD57+ T cells in acquired aplastic anemia. According to the study, genomic DNA was the template for TCR beta VDJ and CDR3 profiling. One entry per CDR3 protein results from TCRdb running MiXCR on the reads. The repertoire consists of about 120,000 distinct CDR3 sequences, with 45% to 60% occurring once and the leading ten covering roughly 28%. Before being chosen for sequencing, patients had shown CD8+CD57+ cell expansion by flow cytometry. The sample comprised sorted CD4+, CD8+, or CD8+CD57+ T cells (not recorded which) from PBMCs. The receptors shown here come from a human donor with aplastic anemia.

The rearrangement uses TRBV5-6 and TRBJ2-5; perhaps TRBD2 as D (5 bases). V was pared by 3 bases and J by 2 bases, with 14 bases between. Germline CDR1 and CDR2: SGHDT and YYEEEE. This CDR3 spans 15 amino acids. CDR3: CASSWVGRGQETQYF. The CDR3 DNA is TGTGCCAGCAGCTGGGTGGGCCGGGGTCAAGAGACCCAGTACTTC.

The rearrangement links TRBV20-1 to TRBJ2-3, with 8 positions matching TRBD2. CDR3 length: 14 amino acids. Per the germline V gene, CDR1 is DFQATT and CDR2 is SNEGSKA (reference sequence). The J segment lost 2 bases and the V segment lost 5 bases, leaving 6 bases of the junction unmatched. CDR3 sequence (DNA): TGCAGTGCTCCCACTAGCGGTAACACAGATACGCAGTATTTT. Protein: CSAPTSGNTDTQYF.

V gene TRBV11-2 combines with J gene TRBJ2-7; 10 bases map to TRBD2. The trim removed 0 bases at V and 3 bases at J, leaving 5 bases unmatched. Germline assignment: CDR1 SGHAT and CDR2 FQNNGV. This CDR3 has 16 amino acids. CDR3 residues: CASSLELAGEDYEQYF. CDR3 in DNA: TGTGCCAGCAGCTTAGAGCTAGCGGGGGAGGACTACGAGCAGTACTTC.

The genes are TRBV27 and TRBJ1-6; TRBD1 agrees at 7 bases. CDR3 length equals 17 residues. V dropped 4 bases and J dropped 0; count of bases not matched to a gene: 6. Looked up from germline, CDR1 is MNHEY and CDR2 is SMNVEV (reference sequence). CDR3 residues: CASSYDWDSSYNSPLHF. The DNA for the CDR3 is TGTGCCAGCAGTTACGATTGGGACAGCTCCTATAATTCACCCCTCCACTTT.

This clonotype occurred a few times. The V call is TRBV24-1, the J call TRBJ2-7; 7 nucleotides line up with TRBD1. CDR3 length: 15 amino acids. CDR1 and CDR2 from the germline V gene are KGHDR and SFDVKD. V shed 3 bases and J 5 bases; nucleotides not matched to a gene: 9. The CDR3 region has the DNA TGTGCCACCAGTGATCCACCGACAGGGTCCGACGAGCAGTACTTC. It encodes CATSDPPTGSDEQYF.

By share of the sample, this clonotype is medium-sized. At one of its ends the junction is not consistent with the germline gene, which may arise from a read error. The V and J genes are TRBV2 and TRBJ1-2, with D perhaps matching TRBD1 (5 bases). The CDR3 contains 11 residues. Germline CDR1 and CDR2: SNHLY and FYNNEI. The CDR3 bases are TGTGCCAGCAATGGGGGGTATGGCCACACCTTC. This gives the protein CASNGGYGHTF.

V usage is TRBV10-3 and J usage is TRBJ2-3, with 7 bases identical to TRBD2. V lost 3 bases and J lost 2; bases outside the gene matches: 5. Germline V CDR1 and CDR2: ENHRY, SYGVKD. This CDR3 is built from 15 residues. CDR3 sequence: CAISERRGFTDTQYF. CDR3 DNA sequence: TGTGCCATCAGTGAAAGGCGGGGGTTCACAGATACGCAGTATTTT.

V is TRBV7-6 and J is TRBJ2-7; either TRBD1 or TRBD2 may supply D (5 bases each). V lost 5 bases to trimming and J lost 5 bases, with 16 bases between them. The CDR3 extends over 14 amino acids. Germline CDR1 reads SGHVS; CDR2 reads FNYEAQ. The CDR3 region is CASSPGVGTNEQYF. CDR3 in DNA: TGTGCCAGCAGCCCCGGGGTGGGGACCAACGAGCAGTACTTC.

This clonotype was observed at least ten times. V and J are TRBV19 and TRBJ1-1; maybe TRBD1 (5 bases). The CDR3 spans 12 residues. CDR1 is LNHDA, CDR2 SQIVND, per germline (reference sequence). The germline V and J ends were trimmed by 1 base and 11 bases, with 11 bases remaining between them. CDR3 DNA sequence: TGTGCCAGTAGTATAGGCGTCCGGGGCGCTTTCTTT. Translating gives CASSIGVRGAFF. Full variable domain (remainder filled in from reference TRBV19 and TRBJ1-1): DGGITQSPKYLFRKEGQNVTLSCEQNLNHDAMYWYRQDPGQGLRLIYYSQIVNDFQKGDIAEGYSVSREKKESFPLTVTSAQKNPTAFYLCASSIGVRGAFFGQGTRLTVV.

The chain recombines TRBV11-2 with TRBJ1-1; 7 nucleotides agree with TRBD1. Germline CDR1 SGHAT, CDR2 FQNNGV. V gave up 3 bases and J gave up 6 bases; unmatched junction bases: 4. The CDR3 has 13 residues. CDR3 in DNA: TGTGCCAGCAGCTTGACAGGGAAGGCTGAAGCTTTCTTT. The encoded protein is CASSLTGKAEAFF. The whole variable domain, remainder taken from reference TRBV11-2 and TRBJ1-1, is EAGVAQSPRYKIIEKRQSVAFWCNPISGHATLYWYQQILGQGPKLLIQFQNNGVVDDSQLPKDRFSAERLKGVDSTLKIQPAKLEDSAVYLCASSLTGKAEAFFGQGTRLTVV.

This chain uses TRBV7-8 with TRBJ2-5, with D hard to call. Germline-derived CDR1 and CDR2 are SGHVS and FQNEAQ. The CDR3 has 13 amino acids. The V and J ends lost 5 bases and 4 bases respectively, with 11 bases between them. Here the CDR3 reads CASSPGGAETQYF. The CDR3 DNA reads TGTGCCAGCAGCCCCGGTGGTGCAGAGACCCAGTACTTC.

This clonotype was found a few times. This chain connects TRBV29-1 to TRBJ1-1; unclear D gene. This CDR3 spans 10 amino acids. Germline V gene lookup returns CDR1 SQVTM and CDR2 ANQGSEA. V gave up 7 bases and J gave up 5 bases, with 8 bases separating them. CDR3 bases: TGCAGCGGAAGGGAGACTGAAGCTTTCTTT. It is translated as CSGRETEAFF.

Worth noting for this clonotype: Lacking the conserved final phenylalanine or tryptophan, this CDR3 likely reflects a read error. It is unclear where the CDR3 begins or ends on the DNA, so no DNA is shown, and the CDR3 is as TCRdb lists it. This chain links TRBV2 with TRBJ2-7. The germline gives CDR1 SNHLY, CDR2 FYNNEI. The CDR3 is 8 residues long, counting both termini. The CDR3 reads CASSEAAT.

The V gene is TRBV24-1, the J gene TRBJ2-3, with D possibly being TRBD2 (5 bases). The CDR3 loop spans 16 amino acids. Germline loops: CDR1 KGHDR, CDR2 SFDVKD. V shed 4 bases and J shed 0 bases, with 13 bases lying between them. Here the CDR3 reads CATSDRSEPSTDTQYF. CDR3 nucleotide sequence: TGTGCCACCAGTGACCGTAGCGAACCTAGCACAGATACGCAGTATTTT.

The CDR3 loop reads CATRTGGYEQYF. The CDR3 region has the DNA TGTGCCACTCGGACAGGGGGCTACGAGCAGTACTTC. This chain links TRBV7-8 with TRBJ2-7; the match to TRBD1 covers 10 bases. Germline CDR1 is SGHVS and CDR2 is FQNEAQ. CDR3 length equals 12 residues. The trim removed 10 bases at V and 3 bases at J, leaving 3 bases unmatched.

The chain recombines TRBV2 with TRBJ1-6; 7 positions match TRBD1. This CDR3 contains 15 residues. J lost 7 bases, V lost 7 bases, and 10 bases had no gene match. The germline V gene has CDR1 SNHLY and CDR2 FYNNEI. The CDR3 nucleotides are TGTGCCAGCACCCCACAGGGGCTAGGGAATTCACCCCTCCACTTT. The encoded protein is CASTPQGLGNSPLHF.

This clonotype occurred many times. The chain recombines TRBV5-1 with TRBJ2-1, with 7 positions matching TRBD2. The CDR3 is made up of 14 amino acids. Unmatched junction bases numbered 5, after V lost 0 bases and J lost 8 bases. CDR1 is SGHRS, CDR2 YFSETQ, per germline. CDR3 sequence reads: CASSLAAGRDEQFF. CDR3 coding DNA: TGCGCCAGCAGCTTGGCAGCGGGGCGAGATGAGCAGTTCTTC.

Details on this clonotype: At one of its ends the junction is not consistent with the germline gene, which may arise from a read error. CDR3 in DNA: TGTGCCAGCAGTCGAGGACAGAACCAAGAGACCCAATACTTC. This translates into CASSRGQNQETQYF. This chain links TRBV2 with TRBJ2-5, with D possibly matching TRBD1 (6 bases). This CDR3 region has 14 residues. CDR1 is SNHLY and CDR2 is FYNNEI in the germline V gene.

The genes are TRBV15 and TRBJ2-6; D perhaps matches TRBD2 (5 bases). Germline V lookup: CDR1 LNHNV, CDR2 YYDKDF (reference sequence). V lost 5 bases and J 0 bases, leaving 11 bases between the germline ends. The CDR3 has 16 residues. CDR3 protein: CATSETTSSGANVLTF. In nucleotides, the CDR3 is TGTGCCACCAGCGAAACAACTAGCTCTGGGGCCAACGTCCTGACTTTC.

The chain is built from TRBV7-2 and TRBJ2-7, with D hard to call. The length of the CDR3 is 15 residues. V lost 2 bases to trimming and J lost 1 base, with 12 bases between them. Germline V CDR1 and CDR2: SGHTA, FQGNSA. The CDR3 DNA follows: TGTGCCAGCAGCTTAATCGGGCAAGCTTCCTACGAGCAGTACTTC. Amino acid sequence: CASSLIGQASYEQYF.